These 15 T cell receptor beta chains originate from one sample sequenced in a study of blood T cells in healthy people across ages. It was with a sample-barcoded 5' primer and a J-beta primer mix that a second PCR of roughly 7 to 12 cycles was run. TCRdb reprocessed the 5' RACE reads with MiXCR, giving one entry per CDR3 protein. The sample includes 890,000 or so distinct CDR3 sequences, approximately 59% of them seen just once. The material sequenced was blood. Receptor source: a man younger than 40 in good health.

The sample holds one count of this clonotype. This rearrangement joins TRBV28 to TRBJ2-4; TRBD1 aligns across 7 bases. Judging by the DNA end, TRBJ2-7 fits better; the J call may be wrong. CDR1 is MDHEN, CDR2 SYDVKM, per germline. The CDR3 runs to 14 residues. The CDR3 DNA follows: TGTGCCAGCAGTTTACCGGGACAGCCCTACGAGCAGTACTTC. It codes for CASSLPGQPYEQYF.

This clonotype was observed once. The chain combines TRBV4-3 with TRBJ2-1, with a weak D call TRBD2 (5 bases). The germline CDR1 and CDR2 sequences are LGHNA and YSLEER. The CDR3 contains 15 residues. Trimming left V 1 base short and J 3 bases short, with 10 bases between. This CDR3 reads CASSQATGDYNEQFF. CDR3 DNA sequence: TGCGCCAGCAGCCAAGCGACCGGGGACTACAATGAGCAGTTCTTC.

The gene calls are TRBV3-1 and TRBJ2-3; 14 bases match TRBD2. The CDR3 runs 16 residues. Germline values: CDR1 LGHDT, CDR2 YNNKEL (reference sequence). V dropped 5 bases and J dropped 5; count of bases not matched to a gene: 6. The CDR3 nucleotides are TGTGCCAGCAGCAGACTAGCGGGGGGGCGGAGAGATACGCAGTATTTT. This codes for CASSRLAGGRRDTQYF.

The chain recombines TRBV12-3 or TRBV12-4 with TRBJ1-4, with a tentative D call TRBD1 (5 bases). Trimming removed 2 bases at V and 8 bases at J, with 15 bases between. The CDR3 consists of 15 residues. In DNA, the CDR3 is TGTGCCAGCAGTTTATACAGCCAGGGAAGAGAAAAACTGTTTTTT. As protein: CASSLYSQGREKLFF.

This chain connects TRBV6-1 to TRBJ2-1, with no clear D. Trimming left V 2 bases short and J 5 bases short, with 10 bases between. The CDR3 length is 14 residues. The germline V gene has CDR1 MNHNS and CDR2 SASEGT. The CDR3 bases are TGTGCCAGCAGTGAACGGGCCAAAAACAATGAGCAGTTCTTC. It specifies CASSERAKNNEQFF.

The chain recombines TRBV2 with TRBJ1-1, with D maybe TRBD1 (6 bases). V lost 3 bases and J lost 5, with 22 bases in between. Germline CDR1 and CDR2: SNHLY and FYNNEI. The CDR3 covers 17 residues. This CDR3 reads CASSDRFRSGAGTEAFF. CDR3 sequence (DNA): TGTGCCAGCAGTGATAGATTTCGTTCAGGGGCGGGAACTGAAGCTTTCTTT. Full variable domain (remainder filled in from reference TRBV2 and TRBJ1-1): EPEVTQTPSHQVTQMGQEVILRCVPISNHLYFYWYRQILGQKVEFLVSFYNNEISEKSEIFDDQFSVERPDGSNFTLKIRSTKLEDSAMYFCASSDRFRSGAGTEAFFGQGTRLTVV.

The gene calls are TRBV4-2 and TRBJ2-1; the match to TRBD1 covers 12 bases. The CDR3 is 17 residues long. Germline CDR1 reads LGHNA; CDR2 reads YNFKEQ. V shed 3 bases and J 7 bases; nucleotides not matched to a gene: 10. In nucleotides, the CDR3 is TGTGCCAGCAGCCAGAAGGGACAGGGGGCTCTCGTGAATGAGCAGTTCTTC. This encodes CASSQKGQGALVNEQFF.

The CDR3 loop reads CASSLLQDTEAFF. In nucleotides, the CDR3 is TGTGCCAGCAGCTTACTACAGGACACTGAAGCTTTCTTT. The chain couples TRBV7-3 to TRBJ1-1, with a weak D call TRBD1 (5 bases). Per germline, CDR1 SGHTA and CDR2 FQGTGA. The CDR3 covers 13 residues. V lost 2 bases to trimming and J lost 3 bases, with 7 bases between them.

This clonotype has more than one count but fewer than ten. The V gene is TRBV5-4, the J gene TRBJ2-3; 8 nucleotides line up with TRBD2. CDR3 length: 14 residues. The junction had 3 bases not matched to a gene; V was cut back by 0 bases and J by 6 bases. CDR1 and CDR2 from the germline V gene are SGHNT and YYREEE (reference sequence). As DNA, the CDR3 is TGTGCCAGCAGCTTGGCGCCTAGCGGGGATACGCAGTATTTT. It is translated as CASSLAPSGDTQYF.

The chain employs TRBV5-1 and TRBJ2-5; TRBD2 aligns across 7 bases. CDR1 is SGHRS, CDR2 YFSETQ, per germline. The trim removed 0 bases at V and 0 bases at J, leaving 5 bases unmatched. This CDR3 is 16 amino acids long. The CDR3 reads CASSLAPTSDQETQYF. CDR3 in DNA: TGCGCCAGCAGCTTGGCCCCCACTAGCGACCAAGAGACCCAGTACTTC.

For the CDR3, the DNA is TGTGCCAGCAGTTTACACCGAGGCAATCAGCCCCAGCATTTT. This translates into CASSLHRGNQPQHF. V is TRBV12-3 or TRBV12-4 and J is TRBJ1-5; D is uncertain. V was pared by 2 bases and J by 2 bases, with 7 bases between. This CDR3 has 14 residues.

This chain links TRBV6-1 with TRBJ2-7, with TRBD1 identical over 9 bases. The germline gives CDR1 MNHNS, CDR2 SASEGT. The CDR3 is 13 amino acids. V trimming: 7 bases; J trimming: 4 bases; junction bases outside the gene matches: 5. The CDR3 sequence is CASMRDRAYEQYF. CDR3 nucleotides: TGTGCCAGCATGAGGGACAGGGCGTACGAGCAGTACTTC.

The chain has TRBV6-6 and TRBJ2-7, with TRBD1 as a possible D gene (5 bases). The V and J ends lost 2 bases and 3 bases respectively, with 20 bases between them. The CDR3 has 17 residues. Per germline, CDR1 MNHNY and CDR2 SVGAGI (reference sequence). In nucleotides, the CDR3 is TGTGCCAGCAGTTACCCCTTGTCGCAGGGCAGAGGCTACGAGCAGTACTTC. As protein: CASSYPLSQGRGYEQYF.

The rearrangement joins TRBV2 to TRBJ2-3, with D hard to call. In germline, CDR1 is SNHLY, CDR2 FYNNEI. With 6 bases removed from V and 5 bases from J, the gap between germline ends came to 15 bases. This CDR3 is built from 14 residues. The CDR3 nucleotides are TGTGCCAGCAGCGAACGCGACCCCATAGATACGCAGTATTTT. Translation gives CASSERDPIDTQYF.

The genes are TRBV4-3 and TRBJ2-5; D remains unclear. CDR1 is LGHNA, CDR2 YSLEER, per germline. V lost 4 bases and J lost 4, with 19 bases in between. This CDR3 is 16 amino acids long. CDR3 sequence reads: CASSPKARQSGETQYF. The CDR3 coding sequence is TGCGCCAGCAGCCCCAAGGCTAGGCAGTCGGGAGAGACCCAGTACTTC.